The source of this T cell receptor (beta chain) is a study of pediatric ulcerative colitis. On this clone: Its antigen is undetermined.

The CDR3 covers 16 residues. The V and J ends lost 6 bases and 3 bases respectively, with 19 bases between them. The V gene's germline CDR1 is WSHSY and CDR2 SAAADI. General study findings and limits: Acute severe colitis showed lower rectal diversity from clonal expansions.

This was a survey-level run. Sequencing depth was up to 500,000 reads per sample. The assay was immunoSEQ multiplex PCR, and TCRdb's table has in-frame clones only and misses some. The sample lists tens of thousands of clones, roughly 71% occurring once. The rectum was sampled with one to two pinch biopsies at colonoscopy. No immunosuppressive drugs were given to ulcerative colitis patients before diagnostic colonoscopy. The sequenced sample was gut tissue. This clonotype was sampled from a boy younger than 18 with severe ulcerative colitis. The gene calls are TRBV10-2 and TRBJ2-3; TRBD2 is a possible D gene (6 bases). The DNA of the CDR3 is TGCGCCAGCAGGGGACTTTCTCCCACCGGGACAGATACGCAGTATTTT. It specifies CASRGLSPTGTDTQYF.